This T cell receptor (beta chain) was profiled in a study of T cells in Graves' hyperthyroidism and ophthalmopathy. Whole-study results and caveats: In blood, most of the thyroid clonotypes expanded above 0.001 were also present.

Germline V CDR1 and CDR2: SGHTA, FQGNSA. Trimming took off 5 bases at V and 0 bases at J, with 16 bases between the two ends. The CDR3 is 17 amino acids. Researchers amplified the TCR beta CDR3 regions from RNA transcripts. When the TCR CDR3 underwent first-round RT-PCR, the HTBI primer set was used. TCRdb re-analysed the multiplex PCR reads in MiXCR, keeping a single row per CDR3 protein. The sample has approximately 690,000 distinct CDR3 sequences; more than 12% are singletons. For the diagnoses, clinical symptoms, serum thyroxine and TRAb, thyroid ultrasound and orbital computed tomography were used. Worth noting for this clonotype: Antigen unknown.

The V gene is TRBV7-2, the J gene TRBJ1-4; the D is unclear. Sequencing was performed on blood. The receptor was isolated from a woman between 45 and 60 years old with Graves' ophthalmopathy. CDR3 in DNA: TGTGCCAGCAGCCCTACTGGCGTACTTGCAACTAATGAAAAACTGTTTTTT. It encodes CASSPTGVLATNEKLFF.